This T cell receptor (beta chain) was captured by sequencing in a study of shared clonotypes between healthy human individuals (TCRdb year 2020). General notes on the study: The cohort included three men and a couple of women between 18 and 49 years of age. To increase sequencing depth and limit assay-specific biases, TCR repertoire library preparation and sequencing were carried out by different laboratories using diverse techniques. For each donor, three plates each were used for CD4 naive and CD4 memory, two plates were used for CD8 naive, and one plate was used for CD8 memory. To estimate repertoire size and how much clonotypes are shared between individuals, the study performed deep sequencing of blood TCR repertoires from about five healthy adults. Each donor's leukapheresis produced roughly between roughly 0.9 and 8.9 billion PBMCs. On the study overall, not on this receptor specifically: Sharing across a few donors was observed for approximately 5% of naive CD4, 3.5% of naive CD8, 2.3% of memory CD4, and about 0.39% of memory CD8 clonotypes. Higher generation probabilities were observed for clonotypes shared by all four sorted-subset donors than for non-shared clonotypes. Even with the large sequencing depth, rarefaction of the sorted-subset datasets indicated that sequencing was incomplete. Larger estimated clonotype richness was generally found for naive subsets than for memory subsets. Only blood was sampled, and tissue TCR repertoires likely differ from those in blood. Based on pairwise subsampling, the degree of clonotype sharing among donors was expected to be affected by sequencing depth. The genetic and exposure-history diversity represented was limited by the small number of donors.

CDR1 and CDR2 are drawn from the germline V gene: ENHRY, SYGVKD. The CDR3 spans 16 residues, from the cysteine through the phenylalanine. The entry retains the CDR3 DNA only, 48 bases that are in frame from base 1. Relative to germline, V is 2 bases shorter and J is 0 bases shorter, with 11 bases between their ends. Using the deep immunoSEQ assay, multiplex PCR amplified TCR CDR3 regions from genomic DNA. For each cell subset, the extracted genomic DNA was distributed evenly across all wells of several immunoSEQ 96-well plates, and each plate served as one replicate. Each replicate PCR for sorted subsets received about 0.2 ug genomic DNA, equal to tens of thousands of T cell genomes. Purified libraries were measured with a Qubit 3.0 fluorometer, size-checked on a Bioanalyzer 2100, and measured again with the KAPA Library Quantification kit. Every immunoSEQ 96-well plate was sequenced on a dedicated single-read 150-cycle Illumina NextSeq 550 flow cell. On the authors' methods: Because the immunoSEQ output included only junctional sequences and no quality scores, the filtering could not be the same as the filtering used for full-length reads. To assign V/J genes and CDR3, sequences were annotated using PyIR, a Python wrapper for IgBLAST v1.9, with IMGT germline references. Any read was removed if the V/J assignment was weak (E-value above 1e-6), the CDR3 was missing, or the read contained stop codons, out-of-frame junctions, or ambiguous translated residues. V3J clonotypes were defined as sequences sharing an identical inferred V gene, J gene, and CDR3 amino acid sequence. The percentage overlap between two repertoires was calculated by dividing the number of shared unique clonotypes by the size of the smaller repertoire. Richness of each repertoire was evaluated using RTK rarefaction, the Chao1 estimator, and Recon v2.1 estimates of unobserved clonotypes. Generation probabilities were computed with OLGA for all TCRbeta clonotypes obtained by the gDNA method from a few donors. This immuneACCESS table, as held by TCRdb, lists in-frame sequences with V and J called but not all clones. Of the missing ones, under half trace to an unresolved V gene in checked studies; the others have no known cause. That table gives V, J and clone size, and the DNA gave D and trimming. The sample table records a few million clones; roughly nine tenths of these occur just once. Together, the top ten hold over 0.12% of the sample.

The donors were healthy, HIV-negative adults who had no recently reported acute infections or vaccinations. Every donor was a Caucasian adult residing in Nashville, Tennessee, USA. CD4+ T cells were enriched by magnetic negative selection; naive cells were then positively selected on CD45RA, and the negative fraction formed the memory subset. Blood was obtained by leukapheresis, after which PBMCs were separated by Ficoll-Histopaque density gradient centrifugation and cryopreserved in liquid nitrogen vapor phase. Purity and quantity of every magnetically sorted T cell population were checked by analytical flow cytometry. From each sorted fraction, genomic DNA was isolated and quantified by UV absorbance on a Nanodrop 2000c. With respect to this clone: No cognate antigen has been identified for it. No quality values exist for individual bases; no much larger clone is one base distant.

This receptor was taken from a man in his late teens or twenties in good health. The receptor chain draws on TRBV10-3 and TRBJ1-5, with no confident D gene call. The sequenced material came from naive CD4+ T cells sorted from blood. Explained via the paper, the cell subset or site label denotes: CD45RA+ positively selected. The nucleotide sequence is TGTGCCATCAGTGAGGTACCGGCGGATAGCAATCAGCCCCAGCATTTT. Its protein is CAISEVPADSNQPQHF.